This paragraph reports one T cell receptor beta chain. There is no known antigen for this receptor. No qualities accompany the bases; no much larger clone lies one base away. The source of the sample is a study of shared clonotypes between healthy human individuals (dated by TCRdb to 2019 to 2021). Regarding the research as a whole: The cohort comprised a couple of women and a few men aged 18 to 49 years. Between about 0.94 and 8.9 billion PBMCs per donor were obtained by leukapheresis. Libraries were prepared and TCR repertoires were sequenced by different laboratories using diverse techniques, in order to increase sequencing depth and limit assay-specific biases. Per donor, three plates each were used for CD4 naive and CD4 memory, two for CD8 naive, and one for CD8 memory. The study deeply sequenced blood TCR repertoires of 5 or 6 healthy adults to estimate repertoire size and the extent of clonotype sharing between individuals. The full study reports these points: The small number of donors limited the genetic and exposure-history diversity represented. Rarefaction of sorted-subset datasets indicated incomplete sequencing despite the large sequencing depth. Sampling was restricted to blood, and TCR repertoires in tissue are likely to differ from TCR repertoires in blood. Pairwise subsampling indicated that sequencing depth was expected to affect the degree of clonotype sharing among donors. Naive subsets generally had larger estimated clonotype richness than memory subsets did. When several donors were compared, the shared fraction of clonotypes was approximately 5% for naive CD4, 3.5% for naive CD8, roughly 2.3% for memory CD4, and roughly 0.43% for memory CD8. Higher generation probabilities were observed for clonotypes shared by all four sorted-subset donors than for non-shared clonotypes.

Using the deep immunoSEQ assay, TCR CDR3 regions were amplified from genomic DNA by multiplex PCR. Genomic DNA extracted from each cell subset was distributed evenly over all wells of several immunoSEQ 96-well plates, and each plate served as one replicate. For sorted subsets, each replicate PCR was loaded with 200 to 250 ng genomic DNA, equivalent to 30,000 or so T cell genomes. Purified libraries were measured with a Qubit 3.0 fluorometer, size-checked on a Bioanalyzer 2100, and measured again with the KAPA Library Quantification kit. Every immunoSEQ 96-well plate was sequenced on a separate single-read 150-cycle Illumina NextSeq 550 flow cell. As for how the authors treated the data: Because the immunoSEQ output included only junctional sequences and no quality scores, the filtering could not be the same as the filtering used for full-length reads. Sequences were annotated with PyIR, a Python wrapper for IgBLAST v1.9, and V/J genes and CDR3 were assigned using IMGT germline references. Any read was removed if the V/J assignment was weak (E-value above 1e-6), the CDR3 was missing, or the read contained stop codons, out-of-frame junctions, or ambiguous translated residues. V3J clonotypes were defined by identical inferred V gene, J gene, and CDR3 amino acid sequence. To compute the percentage overlap between repertoires, the number of shared unique clonotypes was divided by the size of the smaller repertoire. Three approaches were used to assess repertoire richness: RTK rarefaction, the Chao1 estimator, and Recon v2.1 estimates of unobserved clonotypes. For all TCRbeta clonotypes obtained by the gDNA method from several donors, generation probabilities were computed with OLGA. TCRdb's version of the immuneACCESS table is confined to in-frame rearrangements and falls short of the full clone set. An unresolved V gene accounts for under half of the shortfall where checked; the remainder is of unknown origin. V and J calls and clone size are those listed in that table; D and trimming were worked out from the DNA. The sample includes 2 million to 2.5 million clones, with more than 80% observed a single time. Jointly, the top ten make up 0.39% of the sample.

Donors were healthy HIV-negative adults with no recently reported acute infections or vaccinations. Every donor was a Caucasian adult living in Nashville, Tennessee, USA. Magnetic negative selection was used to enrich CD4+ T cells, after which naive cells were positively selected on CD45RA and the negative fraction became the memory subset. After blood collection by leukapheresis, PBMCs were isolated using Ficoll-Histopaque density gradient centrifugation and then cryopreserved in the vapor phase of liquid nitrogen. Analytical flow cytometry was used to check the purity and quantity of each magnetically sorted T cell population. Genomic DNA was isolated from each sorted fraction and quantified by UV absorbance on a Nanodrop 2000c. As encoded in the germline V gene, CDR1 is KGHSH while CDR2 is LQKENI. The CDR3, cysteine through phenylalanine, is 11 amino acids long. The sequence is cut down to CDR3 DNA, 33 bases in frame from base 1. A distance of 9 bases separates the germline ends of V and J, which lose 5 bases and 7 bases respectively.

The specimen sequenced was naive CD4+ T cells from PBMCs. This specimen's cell subset or site label, interpreted: CD45RA+ positively selected. This sequence originates from a man between 18 and 35 years old in good health. Some clones in this sample may be carry-over from other donors' samples. The chain uses TRBV18 and TRBJ2-7; the D gene is perhaps TRBD1, from 6 matching bases. The CDR3 protein sequence reads: CASSGQSEQYF. The sequence in DNA is TGTGCCAGCTCAGGACAGAGTGAGCAGTACTTC.